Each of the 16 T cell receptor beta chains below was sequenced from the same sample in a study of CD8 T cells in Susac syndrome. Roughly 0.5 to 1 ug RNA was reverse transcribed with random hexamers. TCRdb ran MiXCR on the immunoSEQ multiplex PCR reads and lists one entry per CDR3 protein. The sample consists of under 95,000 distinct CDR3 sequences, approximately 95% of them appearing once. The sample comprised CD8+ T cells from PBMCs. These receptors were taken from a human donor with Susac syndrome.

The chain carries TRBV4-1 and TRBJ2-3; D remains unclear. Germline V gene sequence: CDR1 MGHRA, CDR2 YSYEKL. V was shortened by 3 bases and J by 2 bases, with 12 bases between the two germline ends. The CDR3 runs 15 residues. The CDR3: CASSQLGDNTDTQYF. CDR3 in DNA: TGCGCCAGCAGCCAGCTCGGCGACAACACAGATACGCAGTATTTT.

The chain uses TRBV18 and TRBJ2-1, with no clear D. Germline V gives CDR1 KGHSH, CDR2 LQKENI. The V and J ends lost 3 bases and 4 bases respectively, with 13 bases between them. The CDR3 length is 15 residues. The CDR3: CASSPLDRLYNEQFF. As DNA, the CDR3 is TGTGCCAGCTCACCCCTGGATAGGCTTTACAATGAGCAGTTCTTC.

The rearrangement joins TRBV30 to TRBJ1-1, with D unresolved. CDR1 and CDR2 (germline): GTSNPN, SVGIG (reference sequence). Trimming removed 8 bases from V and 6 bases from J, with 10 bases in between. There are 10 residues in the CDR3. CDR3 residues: CAGEGPEAFF. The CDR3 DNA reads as TGTGCCGGAGAAGGGCCTGAAGCTTTCTTT.

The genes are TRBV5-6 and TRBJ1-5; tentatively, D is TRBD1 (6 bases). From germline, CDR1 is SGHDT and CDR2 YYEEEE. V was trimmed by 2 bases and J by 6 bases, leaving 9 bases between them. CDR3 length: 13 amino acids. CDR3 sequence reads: CASSFGGGQPQHF. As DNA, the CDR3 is TGTGCCAGCAGCTTCGGGGGCGGTCAGCCCCAGCATTTT.

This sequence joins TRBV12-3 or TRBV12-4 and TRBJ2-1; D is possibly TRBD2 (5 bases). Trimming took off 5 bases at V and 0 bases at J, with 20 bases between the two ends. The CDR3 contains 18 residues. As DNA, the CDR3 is TGTGCCAGCAGTCCCCCCCCTAGGGCGAGGGCCTCCTACAATGAGCAGTTCTTC. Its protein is CASSPPPRARASYNEQFF.

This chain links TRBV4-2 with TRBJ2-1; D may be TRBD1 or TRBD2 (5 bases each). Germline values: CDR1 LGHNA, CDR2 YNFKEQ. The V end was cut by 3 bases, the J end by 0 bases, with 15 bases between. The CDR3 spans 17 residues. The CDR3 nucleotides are TGTGCCAGCAGCCACCCAGGGCGGGCGACCTCCTACAATGAGCAGTTCTTC. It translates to CASSHPGRATSYNEQFF.

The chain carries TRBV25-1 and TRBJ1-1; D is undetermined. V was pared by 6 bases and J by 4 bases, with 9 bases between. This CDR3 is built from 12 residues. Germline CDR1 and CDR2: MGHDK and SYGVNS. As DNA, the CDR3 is TGTGCCAGCAGCTCGGTCCTCACTGAAGCTTTCTTT. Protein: CASSSVLTEAFF.

CDR3 sequence reads: CAWNSGAAVDTQYF. DNA of the CDR3: TGTGCCTGGAACTCCGGTGCCGCGGTGGATACGCAGTATTTT. The rearrangement links TRBV30 to TRBJ2-3; D gene uncertain. In germline, CDR1 is GTSNPN, CDR2 SVGIG (reference sequence). The V gene lost 4 bases and the J gene lost 6 bases, with 17 bases spanning the gap. CDR3 length: 14 amino acids.

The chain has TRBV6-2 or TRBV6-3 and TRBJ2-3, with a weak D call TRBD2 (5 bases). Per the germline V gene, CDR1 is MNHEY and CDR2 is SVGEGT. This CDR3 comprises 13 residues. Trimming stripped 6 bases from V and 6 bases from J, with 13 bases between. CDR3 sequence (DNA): TGTGCCAGCAGGGACTCCCGTCCTGATACGCAGTATTTT. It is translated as CASRDSRPDTQYF.

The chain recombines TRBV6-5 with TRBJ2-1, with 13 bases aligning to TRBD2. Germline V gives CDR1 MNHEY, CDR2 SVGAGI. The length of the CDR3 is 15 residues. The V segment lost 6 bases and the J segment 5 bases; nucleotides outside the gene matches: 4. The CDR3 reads CASSRTSGGDNEQFF. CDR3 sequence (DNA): TGTGCCAGCAGCCGGACTAGCGGGGGTGACAATGAGCAGTTCTTC.

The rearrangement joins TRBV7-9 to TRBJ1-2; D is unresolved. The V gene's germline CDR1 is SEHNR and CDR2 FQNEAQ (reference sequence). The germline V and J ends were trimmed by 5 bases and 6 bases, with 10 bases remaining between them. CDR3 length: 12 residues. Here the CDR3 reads CASSKDRDGYTF. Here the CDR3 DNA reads TGTGCCAGCAGCAAAGACCGAGATGGCTACACCTTC. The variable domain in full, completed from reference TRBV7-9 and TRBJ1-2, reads DTGVSQNPRHKITKRGQNVTFRCDPISEHNRLYWYRQTLGQGPEFLTYFQNEAQLEKSRLLSDRFSAERPKGSFSTLEIQRTEQGDSAMYLCASSKDRDGYTFGSGTRLTVV.

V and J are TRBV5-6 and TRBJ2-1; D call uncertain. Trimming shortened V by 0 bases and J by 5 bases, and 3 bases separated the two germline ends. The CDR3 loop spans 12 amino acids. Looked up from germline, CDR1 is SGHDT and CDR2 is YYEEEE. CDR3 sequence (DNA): TGTGCCAGCAGCTTGGTTAACAATGAGCAGTTCTTC. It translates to CASSLVNNEQFF.

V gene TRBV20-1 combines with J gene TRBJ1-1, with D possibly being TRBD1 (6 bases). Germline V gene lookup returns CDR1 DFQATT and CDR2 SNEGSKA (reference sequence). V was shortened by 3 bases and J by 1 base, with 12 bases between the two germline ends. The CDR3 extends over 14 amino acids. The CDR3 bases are TGCAGTGCTAGGGCAACAGGGTGGAACACTGAAGCTTTCTTT. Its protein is CSARATGWNTEAFF.

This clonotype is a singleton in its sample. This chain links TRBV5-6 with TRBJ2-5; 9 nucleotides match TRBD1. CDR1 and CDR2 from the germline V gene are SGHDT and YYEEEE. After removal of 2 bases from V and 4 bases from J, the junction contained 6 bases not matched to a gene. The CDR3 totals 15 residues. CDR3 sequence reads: CASSFPTGGRETQYF. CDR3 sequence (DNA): TGTGCCAGCAGCTTCCCGACAGGGGGTCGAGAGACCCAGTACTTC.

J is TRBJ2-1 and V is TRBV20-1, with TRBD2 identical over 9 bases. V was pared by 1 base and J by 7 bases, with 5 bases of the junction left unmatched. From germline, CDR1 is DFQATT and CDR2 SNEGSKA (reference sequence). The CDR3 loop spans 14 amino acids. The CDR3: CSARALAGRNEQFF. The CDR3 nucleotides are TGCAGTGCTAGAGCGCTAGCGGGAAGGAATGAGCAGTTCTTC.

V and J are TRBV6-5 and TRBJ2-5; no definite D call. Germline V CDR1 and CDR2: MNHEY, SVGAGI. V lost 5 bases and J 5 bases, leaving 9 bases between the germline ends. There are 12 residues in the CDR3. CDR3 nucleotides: TGTGCCAGCAGTCCAACCAGGGAGACCCAGTACTTC. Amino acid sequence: CASSPTRETQYF.